Shown below are 25 T cell receptor beta chains from a single sample sequenced in a study of PD-1 blockade in mismatch repair-deficient tumors. Clones were read by immunoSEQ multiplex PCR, and TCRdb kept only the in-frame ones, dropping some. Of 100,000 to 150,000 clones in the sample, about 88% were seen once. The specimen comprised peripheral blood, sampled 44 weeks after starting pembrolizumab. Receptors originate from an adult with mismatch repair-deficient cancer.

This chain joins TRBV19 and TRBJ2-2, with D maybe TRBD1 (5 bases). V gave up 5 bases and J gave up 3 bases, with 16 bases separating them. The germline gives CDR1 LNHDA, CDR2 SQIVND (reference sequence). This CDR3 is built from 16 residues. Written as DNA, the CDR3 is TGTGCCAGTAGTGCCGCAGGGTGGATGCACACCGGGGAGCTGTTTTTT. It is translated as CASSAAGWMHTGELFF. Supplemented by reference TRBV19 and TRBJ2-2, the full variable domain reads DGGITQSPKYLFRKEGQNVTLSCEQNLNHDAMYWYRQDPGQGLRLIYYSQIVNDFQKGDIAEGYSVSREKKESFPLTVTSAQKNPTAFYLCASSAAGWMHTGELFFGEGSRLTVL.

This clone was observed a single time. The chain joins TRBV4-1 to TRBJ2-1; 7 nucleotides agree with TRBD1. J was trimmed by 3 bases and V by 3 bases; bases with no gene match: 8. CDR3 length equals 16 residues. In germline, CDR1 is MGHRA, CDR2 YSYEKL. CDR3 in DNA: TGCGCCAGCAGCCAGGTTTACAGGGGATTCTACAATGAGCAGTTCTTC. It specifies CASSQVYRGFYNEQFF.

This clone showed up just once. J is TRBJ2-7 and V is TRBV19; TRBD1 aligns across 9 bases. The CDR3 covers 14 residues. CDR1 and CDR2 from the germline V gene are LNHDA and SQIVND (reference sequence). J gave up 0 bases and V 6 bases, and 3 bases lay outside the gene matches. The CDR3 loop reads CASSLQGASYEQYF. The CDR3 coding sequence is TGTGCCAGTAGCTTACAGGGGGCCTCCTACGAGCAGTACTTC.

The chain joins TRBV25-1 to TRBJ2-7; no firm D call. V lost 5 bases to trimming and J lost 2 bases, with 13 bases between them. Germline-derived CDR1 and CDR2 are MGHDK and SYGVNS. The CDR3 loop spans 14 amino acids. The CDR3 nucleotides read TGTGCCAGCAGTTCCTACAGCCGCCCCTACGAGCAGTACTTC. Translating gives CASSSYSRPYEQYF.

The CDR3 protein is CASSLAGSGKALSYEQYF. The CDR3, as DNA: TGCGCCAGCAGCTTGGCTGGGTCAGGGAAAGCCCTATCCTACGAGCAGTACTTC. The chain couples TRBV5-1 to TRBJ2-7, with a possible D match to TRBD1 (5 bases). The CDR3 length is 18 residues. Trimming shortened V by 0 bases and J by 1 base, and 20 bases separated the two germline ends. The germline gives CDR1 SGHRS, CDR2 YFSETQ.

The gene calls are TRBV7-9 and TRBJ2-1; 11 bases are shared with TRBD1. Germline CDR1 reads SEHNR; CDR2 reads FQNEAQ (reference sequence). With V trimmed by 6 bases and J by 2 bases, 3 bases remained unmatched. CDR3 length: 15 residues. The DNA of the CDR3 is TGTGCCAGCAGTAGGACAGGGGGCACCTACAATGAGCAGTTCTTC. It yields the protein CASSRTGGTYNEQFF.

V is TRBV30 and J is TRBJ2-7; TRBD1 matches at 7 bases. This CDR3 spans 13 amino acids. Trimming cost V 3 bases and J 2 bases; bases outside gene matches: 4. The germline V gene has CDR1 GTSNPN and CDR2 SVGIG (reference sequence). The CDR3 sequence: CAWSATGPYEQYF. Here the CDR3 DNA reads TGTGCCTGGAGCGCGACAGGGCCCTACGAGCAGTACTTC.

In regard to this clone: The sample has other DNA sequences that encode this CDR3 too. CDR3 in amino acids: CAISESTSYEQYF. Written as DNA, the CDR3 is TGTGCCATCAGTGAGTCCACATCCTACGAGCAGTACTTC. The chain uses TRBV10-3 and TRBJ2-7, with no clear D. The germline V gene has CDR1 ENHRY and CDR2 SYGVKD. This CDR3 region has 13 residues. The V end lost 0 bases, the J end lost 1 base, and 4 bases lay between the germline ends.

V usage is TRBV27 and J usage is TRBJ2-2, with TRBD1 identical over 10 bases. Trimming took 6 bases from V and 9 from J; bases not matched to a gene: 13. CDR3 length: 16 residues. CDR1 and CDR2 from the germline V gene are MNHEY and SMNVEV (reference sequence). DNA of the CDR3: TGTGCCAGCAGGCGGTCCGGGACAGGGGAAGTCAGGGAGCTGTTTTTT. Its translation: CASRRSGTGEVRELFF.

The chain recombines TRBV6-5 with TRBJ2-7, with D hard to call. Germline CDR1 is MNHEY and CDR2 is SVGAGI. V lost 0 bases to trimming and J lost 2 bases, with 14 bases between them. This CDR3 has 16 amino acids. The CDR3 is CASSYSPNGPPYEQYF. CDR3 DNA: TGTGCCAGCAGTTACTCCCCGAATGGACCTCCCTACGAGCAGTACTTC.

A single count supports this clone. V usage is TRBV18 and J usage is TRBJ2-7; 9 positions agree with TRBD1. CDR3 length: 14 residues. Germline assignment: CDR1 KGHSH and CDR2 LQKENI. After removal of 4 bases from V and 5 bases from J, the junction contained 6 bases not matched to a gene. In nucleotides, the CDR3 is TGTGCCAGCTCACTGTCGGGGACAGGGAACGAGCAGTACTTC. As protein: CASSLSGTGNEQYF.

This chain links TRBV5-1 with TRBJ2-1; D is unresolved. V lost 6 bases, J lost 6 bases, and 10 bases lay in between. From germline, CDR1 is SGHRS and CDR2 YFSETQ. The CDR3 sequence is 12 residues long. The CDR3 spells CASTVRVNEQFF. CDR3 nucleotide sequence: TGCGCCAGCACTGTACGAGTCAATGAGCAGTTCTTC. Full variable domain (rest looked up from reference TRBV5-1 and TRBJ2-1): KAGVTQTPRYLIKTRGQQVTLSCSPISGHRSVSWYQQTPGQGLQFLFEYFSETQRNKGNFPGRFSGRQFSNSRSEMNVSTLELGDSALYLCASTVRVNEQFFGPGTRLTVL.

V is TRBV7-2 and J is TRBJ2-3, with 7 bases lining up with TRBD2. CDR1 and CDR2 (germline): SGHTA, FQGNSA. The CDR3 spans 15 residues. Losses at the gene ends were 5 bases for V and 1 base for J; bases not matched to a gene: 6. The CDR3 loop reads CASSLGLAGTDTQYF. The CDR3 DNA sequence: TGTGCCAGCAGCCTGGGTCTAGCGGGCACAGATACGCAGTATTTT.

The chain uses TRBV7-9 and TRBJ2-5; TRBD1 aligns across 8 bases. V lost 6 bases to trimming and J lost 2 bases; unmatched junction nucleotides: 8. This CDR3 comprises 15 residues. From germline, CDR1 is SEHNR and CDR2 FQNEAQ (reference sequence). The CDR3 reads CASSATDREQETQYF. DNA of the CDR3: TGTGCCAGCAGTGCGACGGACAGGGAGCAAGAGACCCAGTACTTC.

The CDR3 reads CASTILGGNGELFF. CDR3 nucleotides: TGTGCCAGCACCATCTTGGGGGGCAACGGGGAGCTGTTTTTT. The chain is built from TRBV5-4 and TRBJ2-2; the D call may be TRBD1 or TRBD2 (6 bases each). Trimming left V 6 bases short and J 7 bases short, with 16 bases between. CDR3 length: 14 residues. The germline V gene has CDR1 SGHNT and CDR2 YYREEE (reference sequence).

The chain joins TRBV7-3 to TRBJ2-3; D call uncertain. Germline CDR1 and CDR2: SGHTA and FQGTGA. Trimming cost V 5 bases and J 2 bases, with 11 bases left between them. The CDR3 sequence is 14 residues long. CDR3 in DNA: TGTGCCAGCAGCCCCGGGCCTACCACAGATACGCAGTATTTT. Protein sequence: CASSPGPTTDTQYF.

The chain links TRBV5-4 to TRBJ2-7; TRBD1 matches at 9 bases. Germline assignment: CDR1 SGHNT and CDR2 YYREEE (reference sequence). Germline trimming cut 0 bases from V and 4 bases from J; bases unmatched to any gene: 2. There are 14 residues in the CDR3. As DNA, the CDR3 is TGTGCCAGCAGCTTGGACAGGGGGCGGTACGAGCAGTACTTC. It codes for CASSLDRGRYEQYF.

V and J are TRBV4-1 and TRBJ2-5; D perhaps matches TRBD2 (5 bases). This CDR3 has 15 amino acids. Germline V gene sequence: CDR1 MGHRA, CDR2 YSYEKL. V was pared by 0 bases and J by 2 bases, with 10 bases between. The chain's CDR3 is CASSQEVRAQETQYF. CDR3 in DNA: TGCGCCAGCAGCCAAGAAGTGAGGGCTCAAGAGACCCAGTACTTC.

The chain has TRBV4-3 and TRBJ2-7; no clear D. This CDR3 comprises 15 residues. V was shortened by 1 base and J by 3 bases, with 13 bases between the two germline ends. The germline CDR1 and CDR2 sequences are LGHNA and YSLEER. Here the CDR3 reads CASSQALGSGYEQYF. The DNA of the CDR3 is TGCGCCAGCAGCCAAGCCTTAGGTAGTGGCTACGAGCAGTACTTC.

The chain has TRBV13 and TRBJ1-1; maybe TRBD1 (6 bases). This CDR3 region has 15 residues. Per the germline V gene, CDR1 is PRHDT and CDR2 is FYEKMQ (reference sequence). With 2 bases removed from V and 6 bases from J, the gap between germline ends came to 16 bases. The CDR3 DNA is TGTGCCAGCAGCTTACGCAGGGGTTTCGGGGCTGAAGCTTTCTTT. Amino acid sequence: CASSLRRGFGAEAFF.

The chain employs TRBV6-5 and TRBJ1-1, with D hard to call. V dropped 0 bases and J dropped 6 bases, with 14 bases sitting between them. Germline V gene lookup returns CDR1 MNHEY and CDR2 SVGAGI. The CDR3 is 15 amino acids. As DNA, the CDR3 is TGTGCCAGCAGTTACTCGACTCGGGGTCTTGCTGAAGCTTTCTTT. Protein product: CASSYSTRGLAEAFF.

The chain recombines TRBV5-1 with TRBJ1-5, with 8 bases aligning to TRBD1. Germline V gene data show CDR1 as SGHRS and CDR2 as YFSETQ. Trimming removed 5 bases from V and 0 bases from J; junction bases left unmatched: 4. This CDR3 is 15 amino acids long. CDR3 in DNA: TGCGCCAGCAGTTGGGGGACAGGTAGCAATCAGCCCCAGCATTTT. Amino acids: CASSWGTGSNQPQHF.

The V gene is TRBV7-9, the J gene TRBJ2-7, with D possibly matching TRBD1 (6 bases). Germline V gene sequence: CDR1 SEHNR, CDR2 FQNEAQ (reference sequence). With 5 bases removed from V and 5 bases from J, the gap between germline ends came to 16 bases. This CDR3 has 14 residues. The CDR3 loop is CASSPPTGTHEQYF. CDR3 DNA: TGTGCCAGCAGCCCCCCTACAGGGACCCACGAGCAGTACTTC.

This chain uses TRBV5-1 with TRBJ1-1; weak D call: TRBD1 (6 bases). CDR1 and CDR2 from the germline V gene are SGHRS and YFSETQ. With 3 bases removed from V and 5 bases from J, the gap between germline ends came to 11 bases. The CDR3 consists of 13 residues. The CDR3 nucleotides are TGCGCCAGCAGCTACGGGGGGCGAACTGAAGCTTTCTTT. Translation: CASSYGGRTEAFF.

The V gene is TRBV5-1, the J gene TRBJ1-1; D unresolved. Trimming stripped 3 bases from V and 0 bases from J, with 3 bases between. Germline CDR1 is SGHRS and CDR2 is YFSETQ. This CDR3 region has 12 residues. The CDR3, as DNA: TGCGCCAGCAGCTCGATGAACACTGAAGCTTTCTTT. This gives the protein CASSSMNTEAFF. The whole variable domain, filled in from reference TRBV5-1 and TRBJ1-1, reads KAGVTQTPRYLIKTRGQQVTLSCSPISGHRSVSWYQQTPGQGLQFLFEYFSETQRNKGNFPGRFSGRQFSNSRSEMNVSTLELGDSALYLCASSSMNTEAFFGQGTRLTVV.